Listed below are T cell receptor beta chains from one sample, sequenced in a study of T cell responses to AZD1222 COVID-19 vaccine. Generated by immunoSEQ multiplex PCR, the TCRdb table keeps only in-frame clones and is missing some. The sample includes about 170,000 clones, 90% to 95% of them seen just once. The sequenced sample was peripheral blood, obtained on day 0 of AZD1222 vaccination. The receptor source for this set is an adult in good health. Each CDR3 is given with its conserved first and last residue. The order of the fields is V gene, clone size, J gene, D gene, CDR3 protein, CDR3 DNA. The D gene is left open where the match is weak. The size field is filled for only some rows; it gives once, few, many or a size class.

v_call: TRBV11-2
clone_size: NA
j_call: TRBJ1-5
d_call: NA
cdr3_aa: CASSGTYNQPQHF
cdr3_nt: TGTGCCAGCTCAGGGACCTACAATCAGCCCCAGCATTTT

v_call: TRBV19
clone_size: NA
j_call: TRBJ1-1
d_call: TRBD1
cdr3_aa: CASSIAPGGASEAFF
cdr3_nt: TGTGCCAGTAGTATAGCTCCAGGGGGCGCCTCTGAAGCTTTCTTT

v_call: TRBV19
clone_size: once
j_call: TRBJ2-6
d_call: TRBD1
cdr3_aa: CASSIGTGGNGVLTF
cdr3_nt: TGTGCCAGTAGTATCGGGACAGGGGGCAACGGCGTCCTGACTTTC

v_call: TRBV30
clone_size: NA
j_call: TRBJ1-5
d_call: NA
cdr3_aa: CACAMDSNQPQHF
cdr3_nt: TGTGCCTGTGCCATGGACAGTAATCAGCCCCAGCATTTT

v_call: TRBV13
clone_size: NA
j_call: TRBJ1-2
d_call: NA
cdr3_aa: CASSTTRVERYGYTF
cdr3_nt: TGTGCCAGCAGCACTACCAGGGTGGAGAGGTATGGCTACACCTTC

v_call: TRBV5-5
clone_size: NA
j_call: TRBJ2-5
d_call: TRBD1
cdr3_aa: CASLSIGQGYRRETQYF
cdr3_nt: TGTGCCAGCCTCAGCATAGGACAGGGGTATCGTCGTGAGACCCAGTACTTC

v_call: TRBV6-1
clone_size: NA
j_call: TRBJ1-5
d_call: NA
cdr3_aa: CASSEFGSNQPQHF
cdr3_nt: TGTGCCAGCAGTGAGTTTGGAAGCAATCAGCCCCAGCATTTT

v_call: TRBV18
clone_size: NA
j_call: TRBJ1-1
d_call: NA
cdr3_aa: CASSPQIENTEAFF
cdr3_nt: TGTGCCAGCTCCCCCCAAATCGAGAACACTGAAGCTTTCTTT

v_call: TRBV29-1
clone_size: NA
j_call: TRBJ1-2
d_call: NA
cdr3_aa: CSVVGGREGYTF
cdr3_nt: TGCAGCGTTGTCGGGGGGCGAGAGGGCTACACCTTC

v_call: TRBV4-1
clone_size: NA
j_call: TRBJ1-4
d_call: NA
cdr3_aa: CASSQAPRETGHEKLFF
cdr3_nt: TGCGCCAGCAGCCAAGCCCCCCGAGAGACGGGGCATGAAAAACTGTTTTTT

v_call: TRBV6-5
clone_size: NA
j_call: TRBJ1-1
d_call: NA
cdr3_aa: CASSITGMADTEAFF
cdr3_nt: TGTGCCAGCAGTATCACAGGGATGGCGGACACTGAAGCTTTCTTT

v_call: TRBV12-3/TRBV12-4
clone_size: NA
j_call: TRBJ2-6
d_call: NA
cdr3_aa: CASSLGGANVLTF
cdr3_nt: TGTGCCAGCAGTTTGGGGGGGGCCAACGTCCTGACTTTC

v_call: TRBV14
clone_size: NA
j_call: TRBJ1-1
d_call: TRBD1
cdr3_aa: CASSFVTGGRDEAFF
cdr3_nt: TGTGCCAGCAGCTTTGTCACAGGGGGCCGAGATGAAGCTTTCTTT

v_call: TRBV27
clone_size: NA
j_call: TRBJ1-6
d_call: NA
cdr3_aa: CASSPAGNGNSPLHF
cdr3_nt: TGTGCCAGCAGTCCCGCGGGGAACGGGAATTCACCCCTCCACTTT

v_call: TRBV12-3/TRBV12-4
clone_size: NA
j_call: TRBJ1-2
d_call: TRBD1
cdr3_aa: CATGQVDGYTF
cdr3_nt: TGTGCCACCGGACAGGTCGATGGCTACACCTTC

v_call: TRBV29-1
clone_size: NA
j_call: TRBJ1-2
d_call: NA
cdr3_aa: CSVENPPITDGYTF
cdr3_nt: TGCAGCGTTGAAAACCCACCGATTACCGATGGCTACACCTTC

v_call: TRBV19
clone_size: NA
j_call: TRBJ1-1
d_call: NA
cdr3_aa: CASDGRTHTEAFF
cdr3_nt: TGTGCCAGTGACGGCCGGACCCACACTGAAGCTTTCTTT

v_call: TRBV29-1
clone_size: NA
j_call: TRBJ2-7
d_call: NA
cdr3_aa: CSGLAASYEQYF
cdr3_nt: TGCAGCGGTTTGGCTGCTTCCTACGAGCAGTACTTC

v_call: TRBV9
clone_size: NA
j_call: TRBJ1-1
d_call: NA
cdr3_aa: CASNRGGTEAFF
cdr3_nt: TGTGCCAGCAACCGGGGTGGGACTGAAGCTTTCTTT

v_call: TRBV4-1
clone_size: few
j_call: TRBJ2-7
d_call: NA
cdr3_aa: CASSQEYGTLDYEQYF
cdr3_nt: TGCGCCAGCAGCCAAGAATATGGGACCTTGGACTACGAGCAGTACTTC

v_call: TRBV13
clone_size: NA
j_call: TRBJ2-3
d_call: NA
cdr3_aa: CASSPQGLDTQYF
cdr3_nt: TGTGCCAGCAGCCCACAGGGCTTAGATACGCAGTATTTT

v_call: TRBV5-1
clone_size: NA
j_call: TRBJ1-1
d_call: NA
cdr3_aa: CASSLETGQNTEAFF
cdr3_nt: TGCGCCAGCAGCTTGGAGACAGGCCAAAACACTGAAGCTTTCTTT

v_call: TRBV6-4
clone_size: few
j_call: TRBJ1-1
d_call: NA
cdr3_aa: CASSEEGMGTEAFF
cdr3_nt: TGTGCCAGCAGTGAGGAGGGGATGGGCACTGAAGCTTTCTTT

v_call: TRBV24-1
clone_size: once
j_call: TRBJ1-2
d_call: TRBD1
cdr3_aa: CATSEGQGKGYTF
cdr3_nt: TGTGCCACCAGTGAGGGACAGGGTAAAGGCTACACCTTC

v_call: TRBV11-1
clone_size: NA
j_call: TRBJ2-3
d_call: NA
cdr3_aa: CASSKTPSGDTQYF
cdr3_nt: TGTGCCAGCAGCAAGACCCCGTCGGGAGATACGCAGTATTTT

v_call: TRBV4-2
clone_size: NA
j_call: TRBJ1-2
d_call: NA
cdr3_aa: CASSQGGALPGYTF
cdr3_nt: TGTGCCAGCAGCCAAGGTGGAGCCCTTCCAGGCTACACCTTC

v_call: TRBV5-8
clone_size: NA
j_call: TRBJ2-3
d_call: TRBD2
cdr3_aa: CASSPSGTEADTQYF
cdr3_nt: TGTGCCAGCAGCCCCAGCGGGACTGAGGCAGATACGCAGTATTTT

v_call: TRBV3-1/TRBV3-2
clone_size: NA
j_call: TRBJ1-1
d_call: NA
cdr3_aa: CASSQDVARTEAFF
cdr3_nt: TGTGCCAGCAGCCAAGATGTGGCCCGCACTGAAGCTTTCTTT

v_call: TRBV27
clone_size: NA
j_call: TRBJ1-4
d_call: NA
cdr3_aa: CASSFRNSYNEKLFF
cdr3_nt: TGTGCCAGCAGTTTCCGGAACAGTTATAATGAAAAACTGTTTTTT

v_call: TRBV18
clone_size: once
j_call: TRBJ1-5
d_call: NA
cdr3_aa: CASSPVEGQPQHF
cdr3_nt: TGTGCCAGCTCACCGGTTGAGGGTCAGCCCCAGCATTTT

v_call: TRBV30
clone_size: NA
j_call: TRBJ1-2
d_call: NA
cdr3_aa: CAWSAPQGQSYGYTF
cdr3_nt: TGTGCCTGGAGTGCGCCGCAGGGCCAAAGCTATGGCTACACCTTC

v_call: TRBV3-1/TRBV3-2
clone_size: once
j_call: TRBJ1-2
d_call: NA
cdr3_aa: CASSQAAGYGYTF
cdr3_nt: TGTGCCAGCAGCCAAGCTGCGGGTTATGGCTACACCTTC

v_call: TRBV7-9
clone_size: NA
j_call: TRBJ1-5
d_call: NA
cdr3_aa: CASSFGPDNQPQHF
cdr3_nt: TGTGCCAGCAGCTTTGGGCCCGATAATCAGCCCCAGCATTTT

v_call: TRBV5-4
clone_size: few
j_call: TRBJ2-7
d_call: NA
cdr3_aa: CASRLQGGTYEQYF
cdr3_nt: TGTGCCAGCCGACTACAAGGGGGGACCTACGAGCAGTACTTC

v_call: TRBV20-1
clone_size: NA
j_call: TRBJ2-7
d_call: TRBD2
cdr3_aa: CSASSPAGAPYEQYF
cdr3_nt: TGCAGTGCTAGTAGCCCAGCGGGGGCCCCCTACGAGCAGTACTTC

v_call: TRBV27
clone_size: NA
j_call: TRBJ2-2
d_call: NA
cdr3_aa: CASRMENTGELFF
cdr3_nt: TGTGCCAGCAGAATGGAGAACACCGGGGAGCTGTTTTTT

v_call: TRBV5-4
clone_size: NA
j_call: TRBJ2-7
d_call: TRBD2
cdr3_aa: CASTPGLAGGLYEQYF
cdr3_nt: TGTGCCAGCACCCCGGGACTAGCGGGGGGATTATACGAGCAGTACTTC

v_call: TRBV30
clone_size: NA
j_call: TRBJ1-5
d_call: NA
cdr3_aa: CAWSGAGDQPQHF
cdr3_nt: TGTGCCTGGAGCGGCGCGGGAGATCAGCCCCAGCATTTT

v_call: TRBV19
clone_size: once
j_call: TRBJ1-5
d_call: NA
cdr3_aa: CASTWGLRVSNQPQHF
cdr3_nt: TGTGCCAGTACCTGGGGACTACGGGTAAGCAATCAGCCCCAGCATTTT

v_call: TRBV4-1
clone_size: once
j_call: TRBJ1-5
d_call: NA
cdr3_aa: CASSQYRDGQPQHF
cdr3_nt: TGCGCCAGCAGCCAATACAGGGACGGTCAGCCCCAGCATTTT

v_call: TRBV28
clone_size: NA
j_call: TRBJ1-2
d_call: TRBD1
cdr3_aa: CASSLTDRGHGYTF
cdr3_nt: TGTGCCAGCAGCCTCACGGACAGGGGGCATGGCTACACCTTC

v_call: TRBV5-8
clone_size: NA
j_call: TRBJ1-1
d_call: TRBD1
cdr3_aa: CASSPSGQGAMRRNTEAFF
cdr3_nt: TGTGCCAGCAGTCCATCGGGACAGGGGGCGATGAGGCGGAACACTGAAGCTTTCTTT

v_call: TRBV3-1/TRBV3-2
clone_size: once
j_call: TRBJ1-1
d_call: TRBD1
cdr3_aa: CASSQVTGDVEAFF
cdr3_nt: TGTGCCAGCAGCCAAGTGACAGGGGATGTAGAAGCTTTCTTT

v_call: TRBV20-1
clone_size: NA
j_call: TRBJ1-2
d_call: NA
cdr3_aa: CSVQGTYGYTF
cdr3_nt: TGCAGTGTCCAGGGGACCTATGGCTACACCTTC

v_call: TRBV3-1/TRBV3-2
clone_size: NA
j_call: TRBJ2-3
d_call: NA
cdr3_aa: CASSQDWAGPTDTQYF
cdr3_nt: TGTGCCAGCAGCCAAGACTGGGCGGGACCCACAGATACGCAGTATTTT

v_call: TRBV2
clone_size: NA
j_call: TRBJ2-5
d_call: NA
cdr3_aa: CASTPQDYYQETQYF
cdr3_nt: TGTGCCAGCACCCCACAGGACTACTACCAAGAGACCCAGTACTTC

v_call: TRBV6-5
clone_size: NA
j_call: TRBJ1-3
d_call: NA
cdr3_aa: CASSSRLISGNTIYF
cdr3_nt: TGTGCCAGCAGCTCACGACTGATCTCTGGAAACACCATATATTTT

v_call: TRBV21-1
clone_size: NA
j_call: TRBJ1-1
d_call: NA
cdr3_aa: CASSNGARPDTEAFF
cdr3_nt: TGTGCCAGCAGCAATGGGGCCAGGCCCGACACTGAAGCTTTCTTT

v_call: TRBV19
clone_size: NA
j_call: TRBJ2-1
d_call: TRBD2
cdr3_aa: CASSVPGTRRYNEQFF
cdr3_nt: TGTGCCAGTAGTGTTCCAGGGACTAGACGCTACAATGAGCAGTTCTTC

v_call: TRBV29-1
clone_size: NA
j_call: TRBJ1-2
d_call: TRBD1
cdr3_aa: CAVGLTGNRNYGYTF
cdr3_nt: TGCGCCGTGGGACTGACAGGGAATCGAAACTATGGCTACACCTTC

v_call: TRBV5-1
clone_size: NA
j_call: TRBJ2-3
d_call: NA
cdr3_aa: CASRGQGDTQYF
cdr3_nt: TGCGCCAGTAGGGGCCAGGGGGATACGCAGTATTTT

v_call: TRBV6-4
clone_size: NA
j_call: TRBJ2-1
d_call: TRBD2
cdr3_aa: CASSDLGRAVDEQFF
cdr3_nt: TGTGCCAGCAGTGACCTCGGGAGGGCCGTAGATGAGCAGTTCTTC

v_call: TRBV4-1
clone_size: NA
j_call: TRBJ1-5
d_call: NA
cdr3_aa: CASSPSGGNQPQHF
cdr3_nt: TGCGCCAGCAGCCCCTCGGGGGGCAATCAGCCCCAGCATTTT

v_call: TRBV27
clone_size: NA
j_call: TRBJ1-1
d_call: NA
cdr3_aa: CASSLGGWNTEAFF
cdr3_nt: TGTGCCAGCAGTTTAGGAGGGTGGAACACTGAAGCTTTCTTT